Here is one TCR beta chain with its context. The data originate from a study of cytomegalovirus exposure and HLA in healthy donors. Sequenced by immunoSEQ multiplex PCR; TCRdb stores in-frame clones only, minus some. Here the sample spans under 70,000 clones, 85% to 90% being singletons. Trimming shortened V by 6 bases and J by 0 bases, and 12 bases separated the two germline ends. CDR1 LNHDA and CDR2 SQIVND come from the germline V gene (reference sequence). The CDR3 runs to 15 residues. The TCR originated in a woman between 18 and 29 years old in good health and CMV-seronegative. This chain connects TRBV19 to TRBJ1-5, with D perhaps matching TRBD1 (6 bases). The sequenced material came from PBMCs. DNA for the CDR3: TGTGCCAGTAGCCGACAGGAGTATAGCAATCAGCCCCAGCATTTT. Protein product: CASSRQEYSNQPQHF.